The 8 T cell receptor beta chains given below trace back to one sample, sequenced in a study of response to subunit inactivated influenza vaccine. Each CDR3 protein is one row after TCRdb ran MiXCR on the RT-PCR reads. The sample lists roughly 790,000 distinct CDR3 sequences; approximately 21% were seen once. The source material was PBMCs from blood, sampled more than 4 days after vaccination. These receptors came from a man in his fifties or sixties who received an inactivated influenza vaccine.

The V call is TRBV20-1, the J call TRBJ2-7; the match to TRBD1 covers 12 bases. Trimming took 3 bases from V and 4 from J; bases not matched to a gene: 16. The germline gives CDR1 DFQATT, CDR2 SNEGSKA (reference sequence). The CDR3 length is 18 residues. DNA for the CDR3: TGCAGTGCTAGGGGGACAGGGGGCAAGCGGGAGAGTGTATACGAGCAGTACTTC. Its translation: CSARGTGGKRESVYEQYF.

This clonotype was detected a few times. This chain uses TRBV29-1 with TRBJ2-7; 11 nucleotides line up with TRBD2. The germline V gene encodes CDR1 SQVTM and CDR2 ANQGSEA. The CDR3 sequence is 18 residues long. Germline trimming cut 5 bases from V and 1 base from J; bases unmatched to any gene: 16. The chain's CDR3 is CSVSGGTGTSGDSYEQYF. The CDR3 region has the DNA TGCAGCGTTTCAGGAGGAACAGGGACTAGCGGAGATTCCTACGAGCAGTACTTC.

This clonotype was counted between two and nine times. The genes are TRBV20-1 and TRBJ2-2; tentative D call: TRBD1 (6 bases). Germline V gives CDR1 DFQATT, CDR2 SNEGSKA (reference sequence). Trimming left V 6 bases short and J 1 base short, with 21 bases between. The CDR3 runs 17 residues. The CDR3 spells CSAAPGPIGGNTGELFF. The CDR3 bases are TGCAGTGCAGCCCCGGGACCTATAGGGGGGAACACCGGGGAGCTGTTTTTT.

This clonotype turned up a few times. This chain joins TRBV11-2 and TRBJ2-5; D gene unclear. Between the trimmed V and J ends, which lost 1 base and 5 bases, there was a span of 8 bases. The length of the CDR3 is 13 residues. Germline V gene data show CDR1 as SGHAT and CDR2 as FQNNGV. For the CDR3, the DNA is TGTGCCAGCAGCTTAGGTACTCACGAGACCCAGTACTTC. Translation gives CASSLGTHETQYF.

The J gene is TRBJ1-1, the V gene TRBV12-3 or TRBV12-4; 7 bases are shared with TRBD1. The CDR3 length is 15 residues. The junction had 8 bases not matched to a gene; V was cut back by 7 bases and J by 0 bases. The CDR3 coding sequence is TGTGCCAGCAACCCCACAGGGGCCGTGAACACTGAAGCTTTCTTT. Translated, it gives CASNPTGAVNTEAFF.

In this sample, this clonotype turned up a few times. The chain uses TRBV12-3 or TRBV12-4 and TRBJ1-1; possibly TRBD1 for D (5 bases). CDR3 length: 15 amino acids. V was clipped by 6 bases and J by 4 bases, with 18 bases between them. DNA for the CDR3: TGTGCCAGCAGCACCATCCCCAGGGCAGGCACTGAAGCTTTCTTT. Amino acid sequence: CASSTIPRAGTEAFF.

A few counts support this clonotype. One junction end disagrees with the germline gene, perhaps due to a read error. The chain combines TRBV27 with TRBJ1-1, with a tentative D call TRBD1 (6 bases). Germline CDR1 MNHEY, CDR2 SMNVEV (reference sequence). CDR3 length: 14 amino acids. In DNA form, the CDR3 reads TGTGCCAGCAGTATATCCGGGGGGCGGGGGAGGGCTTTCTTT. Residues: CASSISGGRGRAFF.

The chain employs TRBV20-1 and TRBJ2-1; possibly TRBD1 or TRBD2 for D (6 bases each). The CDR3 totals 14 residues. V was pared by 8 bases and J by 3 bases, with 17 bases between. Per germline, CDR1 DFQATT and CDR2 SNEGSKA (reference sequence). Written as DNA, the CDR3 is TGCAGTCTAGGGGGGCCGATTGTCTACAATGAGCAGTTCTTC. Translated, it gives CSLGGPIVYNEQFF.